The present T cell receptor (beta chain) was sequenced within a study of blood T cell repertoires in COVID-19. Repertoires were generated with immunoSEQ multiplex PCR, while TCRdb's copy carries only in-frame clones and drops some. The sample lists 200,000 to 250,000 clones, 87% occurring once. Germline CDR1 and CDR2: SGHRS and YFSETQ. This CDR3 is built from 15 residues. V was clipped by 3 bases and J by 0 bases, with 12 bases between them. The material sequenced was PBMCs or T cells enriched from blood (not recorded which). This receptor was obtained from a man aged 18 to 29 with acute COVID-19. V and J are TRBV5-1 and TRBJ1-1; tentative D call: TRBD1 (5 bases). The CDR3 DNA sequence: TGCGCCAGCAGCTGGGGGGGATCCTTGAACACTGAAGCTTTCTTT. This sequence encodes CASSWGGSLNTEAFF.